This paragraph reports one TCR beta chain. Source study methods: Reference gene primer amplification in the assay estimated nucleated cell counts. Some clones are missing from TCRdb's copy, which holds only in-frame ones; the method was immunoSEQ multiplex PCR. V and J calls and clone size are as listed in that table; D and trimming were resolved from the DNA. Among 97,000 or so clones listed, about nine tenths were seen once. The sample originates from a study of blood T cell repertoires in COVID-19. Whole-study context: The United States, Italy and Spain supplied acute and convalescent COVID-19 samples. PBMCs, B-cell-depleted T cells, or T cells were the source of the cDNA or gDNA that made up the material.

V lost 7 bases to trimming and J lost 1 base, with 16 bases between them. This CDR3 has 15 amino acids. The germline gives CDR1 SQVTM, CDR2 ANQGSEA. The rearrangement links TRBV29-1 to TRBJ2-2; tentative D call: TRBD2 (6 bases). The receptor was derived from a man between 50 and 59 years old with acute or convalescent COVID-19. The specimen sequenced was peripheral blood. The CDR3 coding sequence is TGCAGCGGAGGAACCGGGACTTTGAACACCGGGGAGCTGTTTTTT. Residues: CSGGTGTLNTGELFF.